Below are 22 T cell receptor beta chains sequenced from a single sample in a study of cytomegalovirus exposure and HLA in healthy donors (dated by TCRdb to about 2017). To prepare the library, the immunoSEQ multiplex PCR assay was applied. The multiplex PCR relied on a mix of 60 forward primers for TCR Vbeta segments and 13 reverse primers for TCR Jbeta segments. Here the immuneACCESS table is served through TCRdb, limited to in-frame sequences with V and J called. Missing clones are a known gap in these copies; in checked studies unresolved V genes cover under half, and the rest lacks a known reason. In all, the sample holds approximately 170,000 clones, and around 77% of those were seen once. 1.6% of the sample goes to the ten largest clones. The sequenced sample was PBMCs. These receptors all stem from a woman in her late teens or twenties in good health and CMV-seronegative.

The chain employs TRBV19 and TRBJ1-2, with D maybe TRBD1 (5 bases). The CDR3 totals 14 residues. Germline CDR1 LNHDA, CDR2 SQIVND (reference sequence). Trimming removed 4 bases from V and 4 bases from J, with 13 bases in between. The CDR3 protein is CASSTGRVAYGYTF. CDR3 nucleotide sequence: TGTGCCAGTAGTACCGGCAGGGTAGCCTATGGCTACACCTTC.

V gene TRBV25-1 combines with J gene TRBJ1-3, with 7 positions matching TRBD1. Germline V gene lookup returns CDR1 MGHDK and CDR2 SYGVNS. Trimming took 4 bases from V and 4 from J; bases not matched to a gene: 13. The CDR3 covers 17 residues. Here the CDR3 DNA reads TGTGCCAGCAGTGGGGACCACAGGGGTCCCCTAGGAAACACCATATATTTT. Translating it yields CASSGDHRGPLGNTIYF.

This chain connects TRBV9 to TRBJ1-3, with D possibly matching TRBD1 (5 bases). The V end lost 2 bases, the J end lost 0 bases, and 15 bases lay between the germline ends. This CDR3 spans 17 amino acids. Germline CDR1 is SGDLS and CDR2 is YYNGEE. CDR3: CASSVSRQGSSGNTIYF. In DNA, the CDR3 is TGTGCCAGCAGCGTGTCCCGCCAGGGTAGCTCTGGAAACACCATATATTTT.

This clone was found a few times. CDR3 protein: CASSSRDKGSYEQYF. CDR3 DNA sequence: TGTGCCAGCAGCTCCCGGGACAAAGGGTCCTACGAGCAGTACTTC. V gene TRBV6-1 combines with J gene TRBJ2-7, with D perhaps TRBD1 (6 bases). Looked up from germline, CDR1 is MNHNS and CDR2 is SASEGT. Trimming cost V 6 bases and J 1 base, with 16 bases left between them. The CDR3 totals 15 residues.

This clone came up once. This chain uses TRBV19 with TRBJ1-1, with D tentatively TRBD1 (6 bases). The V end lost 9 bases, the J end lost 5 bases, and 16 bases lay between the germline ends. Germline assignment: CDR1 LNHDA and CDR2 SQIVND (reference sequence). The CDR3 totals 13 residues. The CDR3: CASSSTGNTEAFF. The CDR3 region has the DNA TGTGCCAGCTCTAGTACAGGGAATACTGAAGCTTTCTTT.

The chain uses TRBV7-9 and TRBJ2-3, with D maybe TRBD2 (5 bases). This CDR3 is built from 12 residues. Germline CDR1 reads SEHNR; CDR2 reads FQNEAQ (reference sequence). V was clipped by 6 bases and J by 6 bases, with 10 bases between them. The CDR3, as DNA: TGTGCCAGCAGTCCTAGCTGGGATACGCAGTATTTT. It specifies CASSPSWDTQYF.

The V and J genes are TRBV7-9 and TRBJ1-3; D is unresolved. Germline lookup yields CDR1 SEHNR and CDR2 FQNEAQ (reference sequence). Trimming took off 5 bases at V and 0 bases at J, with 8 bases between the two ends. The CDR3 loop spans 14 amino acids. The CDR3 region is CASSLQDSGNTIYF. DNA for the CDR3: TGTGCCAGCAGCCTCCAGGACTCTGGAAACACCATATATTTT.

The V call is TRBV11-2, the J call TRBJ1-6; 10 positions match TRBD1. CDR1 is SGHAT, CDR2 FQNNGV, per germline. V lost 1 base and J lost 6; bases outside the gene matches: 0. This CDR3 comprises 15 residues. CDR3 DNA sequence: TGTGCCAGCAGCTTAGGACAGGGGGCTAATTCACCCCTCCACTTT. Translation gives CASSLGQGANSPLHF.

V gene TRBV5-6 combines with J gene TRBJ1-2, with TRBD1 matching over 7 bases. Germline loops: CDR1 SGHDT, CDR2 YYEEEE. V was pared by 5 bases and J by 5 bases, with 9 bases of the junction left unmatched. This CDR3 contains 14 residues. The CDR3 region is CASRSGQLPYGYTF. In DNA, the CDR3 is TGTGCCAGCAGATCGGGACAGTTACCTTATGGCTACACCTTC. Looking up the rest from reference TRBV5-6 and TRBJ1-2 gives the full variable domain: DAGVTQSPTHLIKTRGQQVTLRCSPKSGHDTVSWYQQALGQGPQFIFQYYEEEERQRGNFPDRFSGHQFPNYSSELNVNALLLGDSALYLCASRSGQLPYGYTFGSGTRLTVV.

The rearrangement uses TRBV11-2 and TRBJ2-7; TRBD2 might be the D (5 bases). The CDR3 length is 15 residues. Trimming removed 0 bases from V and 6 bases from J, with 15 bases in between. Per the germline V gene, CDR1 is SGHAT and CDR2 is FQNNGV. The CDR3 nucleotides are TGTGCCAGCAGCTTAGATCTGGCTAGCTCGGGCGAGCAGTACTTC. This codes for CASSLDLASSGEQYF. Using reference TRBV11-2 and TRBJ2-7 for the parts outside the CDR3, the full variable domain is EAGVAQSPRYKIIEKRQSVAFWCNPISGHATLYWYQQILGQGPKLLIQFQNNGVVDDSQLPKDRFSAERLKGVDSTLKIQPAKLEDSAVYLCASSLDLASSGEQYFGPGTRLTVT.

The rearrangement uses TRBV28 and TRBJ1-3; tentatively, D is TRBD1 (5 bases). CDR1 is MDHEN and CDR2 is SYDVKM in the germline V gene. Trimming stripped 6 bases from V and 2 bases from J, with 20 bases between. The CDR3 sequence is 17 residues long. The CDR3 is CASSRLGGSLPGNTIYF. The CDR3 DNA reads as TGTGCCAGCAGCCGTCTCGGGGGGTCCCTTCCTGGAAACACCATATATTTT.

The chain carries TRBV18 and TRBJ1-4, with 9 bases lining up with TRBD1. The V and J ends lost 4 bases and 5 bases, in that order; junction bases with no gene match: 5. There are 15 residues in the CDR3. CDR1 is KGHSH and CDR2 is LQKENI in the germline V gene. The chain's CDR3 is CASSHRTGENEKLFF. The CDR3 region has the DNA TGTGCCAGCTCACATCGGACAGGGGAAAATGAAAAACTGTTTTTT.

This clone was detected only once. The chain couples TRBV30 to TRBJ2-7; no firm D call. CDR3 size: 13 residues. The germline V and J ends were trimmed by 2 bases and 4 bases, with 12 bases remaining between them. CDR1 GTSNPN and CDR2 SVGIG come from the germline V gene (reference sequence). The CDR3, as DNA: TGTGCCTGGAGTCCCTCGGCGGAGTACGAGCAGTACTTC. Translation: CAWSPSAEYEQYF.

The CDR3 sequence is CASSAGTQEYEQYF. The CDR3 coding sequence is TGTGCCAGCTCAGCCGGGACTCAGGAGTACGAGCAGTACTTC. V gene TRBV18 combines with J gene TRBJ2-7; TRBD2 is a possible D gene (6 bases). V lost 5 bases and J lost 4, with 15 bases in between. Germline V CDR1 and CDR2: KGHSH, LQKENI. This CDR3 contains 14 residues.

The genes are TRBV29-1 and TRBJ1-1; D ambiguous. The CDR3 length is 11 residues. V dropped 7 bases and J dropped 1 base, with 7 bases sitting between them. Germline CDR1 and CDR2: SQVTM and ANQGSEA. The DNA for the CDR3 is TGCAGCGCCGCCAGGAACACTGAAGCTTTCTTT. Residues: CSAARNTEAFF.

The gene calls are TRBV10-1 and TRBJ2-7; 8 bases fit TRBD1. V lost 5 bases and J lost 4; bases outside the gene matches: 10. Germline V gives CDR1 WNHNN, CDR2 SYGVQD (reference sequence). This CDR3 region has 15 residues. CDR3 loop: CASSSDSTGVYEQYF. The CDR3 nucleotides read TGCGCCAGCAGTTCGGATTCGACAGGGGTGTACGAGCAGTACTTC.

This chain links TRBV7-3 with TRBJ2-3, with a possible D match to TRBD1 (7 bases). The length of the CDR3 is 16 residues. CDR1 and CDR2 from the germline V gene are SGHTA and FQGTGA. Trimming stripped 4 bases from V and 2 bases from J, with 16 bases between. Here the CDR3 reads CASSSRSGGNTDTQYF. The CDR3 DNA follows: TGTGCCAGCAGCTCCAGGTCAGGGGGGAACACAGATACGCAGTATTTT.

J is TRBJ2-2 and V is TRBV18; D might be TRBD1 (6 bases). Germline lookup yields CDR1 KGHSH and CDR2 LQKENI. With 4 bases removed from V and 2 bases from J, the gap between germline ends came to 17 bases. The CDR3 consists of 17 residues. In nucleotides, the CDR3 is TGTGCCAGCTCACGAATGACAGGAGACCTAAACACCGGGGAGCTGTTTTTT. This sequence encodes CASSRMTGDLNTGELFF.

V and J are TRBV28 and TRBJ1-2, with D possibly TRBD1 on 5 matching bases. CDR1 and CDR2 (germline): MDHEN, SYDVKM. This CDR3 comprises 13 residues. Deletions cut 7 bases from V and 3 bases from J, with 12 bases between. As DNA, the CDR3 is TGTGCCAGCACTCTCGGCAGGGACTATGGCTACACCTTC. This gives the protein CASTLGRDYGYTF.

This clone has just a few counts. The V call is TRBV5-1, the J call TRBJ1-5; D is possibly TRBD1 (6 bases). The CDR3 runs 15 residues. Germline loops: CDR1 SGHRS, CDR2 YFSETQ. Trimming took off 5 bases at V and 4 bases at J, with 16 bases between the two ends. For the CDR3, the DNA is TGCGCCAGCAGTTTGACAGGACAACAGAATCAGCCCCAGCATTTT. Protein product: CASSLTGQQNQPQHF.

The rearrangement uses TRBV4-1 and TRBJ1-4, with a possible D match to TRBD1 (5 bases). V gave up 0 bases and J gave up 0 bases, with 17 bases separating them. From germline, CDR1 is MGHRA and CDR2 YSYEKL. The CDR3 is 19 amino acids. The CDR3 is CASSQDPAGKPATNEKLFF. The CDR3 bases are TGCGCCAGCAGCCAAGATCCTGCAGGGAAACCTGCAACTAATGAAAAACTGTTTTTT.

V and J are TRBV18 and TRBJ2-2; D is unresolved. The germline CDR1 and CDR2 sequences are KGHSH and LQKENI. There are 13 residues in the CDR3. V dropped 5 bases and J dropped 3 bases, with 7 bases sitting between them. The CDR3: CASSSTYTGELFF. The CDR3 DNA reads TGTGCCAGCTCATCAACTTACACCGGGGAGCTGTTTTTT.